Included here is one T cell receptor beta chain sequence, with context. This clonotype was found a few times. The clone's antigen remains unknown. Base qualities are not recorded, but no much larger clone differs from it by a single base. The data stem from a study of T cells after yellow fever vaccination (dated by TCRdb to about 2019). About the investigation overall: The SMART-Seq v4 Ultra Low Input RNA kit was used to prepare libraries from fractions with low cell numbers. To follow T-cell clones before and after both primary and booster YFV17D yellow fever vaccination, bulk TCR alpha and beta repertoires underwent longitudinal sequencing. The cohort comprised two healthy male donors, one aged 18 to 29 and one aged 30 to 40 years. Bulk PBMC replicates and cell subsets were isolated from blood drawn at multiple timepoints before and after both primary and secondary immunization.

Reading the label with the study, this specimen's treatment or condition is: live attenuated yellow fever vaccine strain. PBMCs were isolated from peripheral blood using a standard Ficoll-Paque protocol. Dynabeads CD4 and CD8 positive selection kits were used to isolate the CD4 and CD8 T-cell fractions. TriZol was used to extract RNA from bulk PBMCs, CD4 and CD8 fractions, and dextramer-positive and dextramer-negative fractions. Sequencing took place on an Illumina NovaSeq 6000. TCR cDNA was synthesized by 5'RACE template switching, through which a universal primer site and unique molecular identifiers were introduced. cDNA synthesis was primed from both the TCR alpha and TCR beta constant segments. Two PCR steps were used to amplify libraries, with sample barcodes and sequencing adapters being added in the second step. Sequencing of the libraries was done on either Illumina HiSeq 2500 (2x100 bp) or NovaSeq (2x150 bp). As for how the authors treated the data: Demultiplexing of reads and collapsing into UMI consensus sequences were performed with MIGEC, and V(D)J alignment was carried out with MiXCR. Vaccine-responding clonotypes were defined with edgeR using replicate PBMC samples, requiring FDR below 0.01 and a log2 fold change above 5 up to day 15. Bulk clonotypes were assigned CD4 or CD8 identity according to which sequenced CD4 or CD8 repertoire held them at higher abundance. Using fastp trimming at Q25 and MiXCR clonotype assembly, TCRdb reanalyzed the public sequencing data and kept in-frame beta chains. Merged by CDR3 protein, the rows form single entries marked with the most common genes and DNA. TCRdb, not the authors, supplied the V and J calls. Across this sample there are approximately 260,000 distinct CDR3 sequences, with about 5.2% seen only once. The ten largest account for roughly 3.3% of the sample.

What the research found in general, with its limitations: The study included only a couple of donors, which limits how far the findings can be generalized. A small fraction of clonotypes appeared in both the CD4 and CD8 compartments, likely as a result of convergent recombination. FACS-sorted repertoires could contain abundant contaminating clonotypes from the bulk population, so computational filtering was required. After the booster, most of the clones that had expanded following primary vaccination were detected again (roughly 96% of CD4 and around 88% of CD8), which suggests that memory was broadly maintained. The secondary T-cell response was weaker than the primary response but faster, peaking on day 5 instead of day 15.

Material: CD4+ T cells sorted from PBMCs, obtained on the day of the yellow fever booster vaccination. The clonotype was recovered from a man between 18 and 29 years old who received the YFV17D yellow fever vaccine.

The CDR3: CASSQDASGGSTEAFF. The nucleotides are TGCGCCAGCAGCCAAGATGCCTCAGGGGGGAGCACTGAAGCTTTCTTT. This chain is built from TRBV4-3 and TRBJ1-1, and 7 bases in between align with TRBD1. From a lookup of the germline V gene, CDR1 and CDR2 are LGHNA and YSLEER. Spanning cysteine to phenylalanine, the CDR3 consists of 16 amino acids. The kept DNA is CDR3 alone, 48 bases in frame from the first base. The junction shows trimming of 0 bases on V and 4 bases on J, and the gene matches do not reach 8 bases of it.